A selection of T cell receptor beta chains follows, all from one sample in a study of shared clonotypes between healthy human individuals. TCRdb's copy holds only in-frame clones and misses some; the assay was immunoSEQ multiplex PCR. The profile covers 2,100,000 or so clones, with approximately 96% appearing a single time and around 0.13% taken by the ten largest. Sequencing was performed on naive CD4+ T cells sorted from blood. The receptor set was obtained from a man between 18 and 29 years old in good health. CDR3s include the opening cysteine and the closing phenylalanine or tryptophan.

j_gene: TRBJ1-4
len: 14
v_gene: TRBV7-9
CDR3aa: CASSLGPANEKLFF

j_gene: TRBJ2-5
len: 12
v_gene: TRBV2
CDR3aa: CASSELEETQYF

j_gene: TRBJ1-1
len: 15
v_gene: TRBV30
CDR3aa: CAWFRQGWWDTEAFF

j_gene: TRBJ2-2
len: 19
v_gene: TRBV7-9
CDR3aa: CASSFGTGGRKVNTGELFF

j_gene: TRBJ1-2
len: 11
v_gene: TRBV19
CDR3aa: CASTPGGGYTF

j_gene: TRBJ2-1
len: 14
v_gene: TRBV19
CDR3aa: CASSIPLGLGEQFF

j_gene: TRBJ1-2
len: 16
v_gene: TRBV19
CDR3aa: CASSAGGTGANYGYTF

j_gene: TRBJ1-2
len: 15
v_gene: TRBV4-1
CDR3aa: CASSHDGTAFYGYTF

j_gene: TRBJ2-5
len: 14
v_gene: TRBV18
CDR3aa: CASSPTGPQETQYF

j_gene: TRBJ1-5
len: 11
v_gene: TRBV6-1
CDR3aa: CASSTGTPQHF

j_gene: TRBJ1-1
len: 15
v_gene: TRBV28
CDR3aa: CASSLEARGKTEAFF

j_gene: TRBJ1-2
len: 12
v_gene: TRBV6-6
CDR3aa: CASSQGDYGYTF

j_gene: TRBJ2-7
len: 13
v_gene: TRBV6-5
CDR3aa: CASIASGAYEQYF

j_gene: TRBJ1-2
len: 15
v_gene: TRBV5-4
CDR3aa: CASSPRTDSNYGYTF

j_gene: TRBJ1-1
len: 14
v_gene: TRBV10-3
CDR3aa: CAIRATGWGTEAFF

j_gene: TRBJ2-1
len: 14
v_gene: TRBV28
CDR3aa: CASRTWRGGNEQFF

j_gene: TRBJ2-5
len: 13
v_gene: TRBV6-5
CDR3aa: CASSGLAGETQYF

j_gene: TRBJ1-2
len: 17
v_gene: TRBV6-8
CDR3aa: CASSYSTGPIHHRGYTF

j_gene: TRBJ2-7
len: 13
v_gene: TRBV11-3
CDR3aa: CASSSSTGGEQYF

j_gene: TRBJ1-5
len: 15
v_gene: TRBV19
CDR3aa: CASSIRQGGNQPQHF

j_gene: TRBJ2-2
len: 15
v_gene: TRBV19
CDR3aa: CASSEGHLSTGELFF

j_gene: TRBJ2-1
len: 18
v_gene: TRBV4-1
CDR3aa: CASSQGSLAGGPYNEQFF

j_gene: TRBJ2-7
len: 16
v_gene: TRBV23-1
CDR3aa: CASSQKGTGLVYEQYF

j_gene: TRBJ1-1
len: 14
v_gene: TRBV18
CDR3aa: CASSPGNQEPEAFF

j_gene: TRBJ1-3
len: 17
v_gene: TRBV5-6
CDR3aa: CASSSQGSGFSGNTIYF

j_gene: TRBJ2-2
len: 14
v_gene: TRBV7-6
CDR3aa: CASSLSQGTGELFF

j_gene: TRBJ2-6
len: 16
v_gene: TRBV9
CDR3aa: CASSLTSTVGANVLTF

j_gene: TRBJ1-4
len: 13
v_gene: TRBV6-1
CDR3aa: CASSRVAYEKLFF

j_gene: TRBJ2-4
len: 14
v_gene: TRBV30
CDR3aa: CAWSVLQAGNIQYF

j_gene: TRBJ2-3
len: 16
v_gene: TRBV6-6
CDR3aa: CASSYSVAGFTDTQYF

j_gene: TRBJ2-3
len: 15
v_gene: TRBV5-1
CDR3aa: CASTFQGAYTDTQYF

j_gene: TRBJ2-2
len: 15
v_gene: TRBV5-1
CDR3aa: CASSLPSGGTGELFF

j_gene: TRBJ2-4
len: 12
v_gene: TRBV7-2
CDR3aa: CASSVLNNIQYF

j_gene: TRBJ2-1
len: 15
v_gene: TRBV7-2
CDR3aa: CASSVDRGPYNEQFF

j_gene: TRBJ1-5
len: 15
v_gene: TRBV6-6
CDR3aa: CASSSTGTGPQPQHF

j_gene: TRBJ2-3
len: 13
v_gene: TRBV29-1
CDR3aa: CSVVGRHTDTQYF

j_gene: TRBJ1-2
len: 17
v_gene: TRBV11-2
CDR3aa: CASSSGTSWPKNYGYTF

j_gene: TRBJ2-1
len: 13
v_gene: TRBV7-9
CDR3aa: CASSLGQYNEQFF

j_gene: TRBJ1-5
len: 15
v_gene: TRBV19
CDR3aa: CASSIVRRNDQPQHF

j_gene: TRBJ1-3
len: 16
v_gene: TRBV10-3
CDR3aa: CAISPSGSLGENTIYF

j_gene: TRBJ1-6
len: 15
v_gene: TRBV5-4
CDR3aa: CASSLGGTGSGPLHF

j_gene: TRBJ2-3
len: 12
v_gene: TRBV30
CDR3aa: CAWSASTDTQYF

j_gene: TRBJ1-5
len: 15
v_gene: TRBV6-5
CDR3aa: CASSYGSRGDQPQHF

j_gene: TRBJ2-7
len: 15
v_gene: TRBV6-4
CDR3aa: CASSDRAVRTYEQYF

j_gene: TRBJ1-3
len: 16
v_gene: TRBV6-5
CDR3aa: CASSYSERVGGNTIYF

j_gene: TRBJ1-2
len: 13
v_gene: TRBV18
CDR3aa: CASSPPSGPGYTF

j_gene: TRBJ2-7
len: 15
v_gene: TRBV7-2
CDR3aa: CASSPARDRAYEQYF

j_gene: TRBJ2-5
len: 15
v_gene: TRBV7-2
CDR3aa: CASSRGGVSQETQYF

j_gene: TRBJ1-4
len: 16
v_gene: TRBV5-1
CDR3aa: CASSPGQTATNEKLFF

j_gene: TRBJ1-1
len: 14
v_gene: TRBV5-4
CDR3aa: CASSPGGGRTEAFF

j_gene: TRBJ2-7
len: 12
v_gene: TRBV6-4
CDR3aa: CASTLPTYEQYF

j_gene: TRBJ1-2
len: 14
v_gene: TRBV19
CDR3aa: CASGPGTGPFGYTF